This is a list of T cell receptor beta chains from one sample in a study of cytomegalovirus exposure and HLA in healthy donors. Clones were sequenced by immunoSEQ multiplex PCR, and TCRdb holds only the in-frame ones, with some missing. The table includes 150,000 to 200,000 clones, around 75% detected once. The specimen sequenced was PBMCs. The receptors were gathered from a woman in her thirties in good health and CMV-seronegative. Both conserved end residues are part of each CDR3. D genes are given only for firm matches. A row's size may be missing; if present it is once, few, many or a size class.

v_call	j_call	d_call	clone_size	cdr3_aa	cdr3_nt
TRBV5-1	TRBJ2-7	TRBD1	-	CASKGQGDYEQYF	TGCGCCAGCAAGGGACAGGGGGACTACGAGCAGTACTTC
TRBV5-4	TRBJ2-3	-	-	CASSLVGGDTQYF	TGTGCCAGCAGCTTGGTCGGGGGAGATACGCAGTATTTT
TRBV5-4	TRBJ1-4	TRBD1	-	CASSLDTGTELRKLFF	TGTGCCAGCAGCTTGGACACCGGGACAGAGTTAAGAAAACTGTTTTTT
TRBV6-5	TRBJ2-7	TRBD1	-	CETRGGQQGAYEQYF	TGTGAGACACGAGGGGGACAACAGGGGGCATACGAGCAGTACTTC
TRBV2	TRBJ2-6	TRBD1	-	CASIGSGGTSGANVLTF	TGTGCCAGCATAGGTTCAGGGGGAACCTCTGGGGCCAACGTCCTGACTTTC
TRBV30	TRBJ2-7	-	-	CAWQTGYSYEQYF	TGTGCCTGGCAAACAGGGTACTCCTACGAGCAGTACTTC
TRBV30	TRBJ1-5	-	-	CAWSRQISNQPQHF	TGTGCCTGGAGTCGACAGATTAGCAATCAGCCCCAGCATTTT
TRBV19	TRBJ1-1	-	-	CASSISRQGDTEAFF	TGTGCCAGTAGTATAAGCCGGCAGGGTGACACTGAAGCTTTCTTT
TRBV6-6	TRBJ1-6	-	-	CASSYSVQNNSPLHF	TGTGCCAGCAGTTACTCGGTCCAGAATAATTCACCCCTCCACTTT
TRBV11-2	TRBJ2-2	TRBD2	-	CASRLAGGGGSGELFF	TGTGCCAGCCGCCTGGCGGGGGGCGGTGGTTCCGGGGAGCTGTTTTTT
TRBV7-2	TRBJ2-7	TRBD2	-	CASRAGLAPYEQYF	TGTGCCAGCAGGGCGGGACTAGCTCCCTACGAGCAGTACTTC
TRBV7-9	TRBJ2-2	TRBD1	-	CASSLRQGNTGELFF	TGTGCCAGCAGCTTAAGACAGGGAAACACCGGGGAGCTGTTTTTT
TRBV7-9	TRBJ2-7	-	-	CASSPHGRDYEQYF	TGTGCCAGCAGCCCCCATGGCAGGGACTACGAGCAGTACTTC
TRBV7-8	TRBJ1-5	-	-	CASSSTRGGPQPQHF	TGTGCCAGCAGCTCAACGCGGGGGGGGCCTCAGCCCCAGCATTTT
TRBV5-5	TRBJ2-7	TRBD1	-	CASSRDRDYEQYF	TGTGCCAGCAGCCGGGACAGGGACTACGAGCAGTACTTC
TRBV6-1	TRBJ1-1	-	-	CASSLQGGGTEAFF	TGTGCCAGCAGTTTACAGGGCGGTGGCACTGAAGCTTTCTTT
TRBV5-1	TRBJ1-2	TRBD1	few	CASSFGDRALGGYTF	TGCGCCAGCAGCTTTGGGGACAGGGCTCTAGGTGGCTACACCTTC
TRBV6-5	TRBJ2-2	-	-	CASSYSKRVRTGELFF	TGTGCCAGCAGTTACTCGAAGAGGGTTCGCACCGGGGAGCTGTTTTTT
TRBV13	TRBJ1-3	-	once	CASSLPPRSGNTIYF	TGTGCCAGCAGCTTACCCCCGAGATCTGGAAACACCATATATTTT
TRBV4-2	TRBJ2-1	-	few	CASSPRTGSWDEQFF	TGTGCCAGCAGCCCCAGAACAGGGAGTTGGGATGAGCAGTTCTTC
TRBV7-9	TRBJ1-2	TRBD1	-	CASSSGGGQFNYGYTF	TGTGCCAGCAGCTCCGGGGGGGGACAGTTTAACTATGGCTACACCTTC
TRBV7-2	TRBJ1-5	-	-	CASSLVTVDQPQHF	TGTGCCAGCAGCTTAGTTACTGTCGATCAGCCCCAGCATTTT
TRBV30	TRBJ1-2	-	once	CAWSLVDRLNYGYTF	TGTGCCTGGAGTCTCGTCGACAGGCTAAACTATGGCTACACCTTC
TRBV7-3	TRBJ2-3	-	-	CASSYGGLAADTQYF	TGTGCCAGCAGCTACGGGGGGCTGGCGGCAGATACGCAGTATTTT
TRBV7-9	TRBJ1-5	-	-	CASSLASGRGNQPQHF	TGTGCCAGCAGCTTAGCATCGGGGAGAGGCAATCAGCCCCAGCATTTT
TRBV13	TRBJ2-3	TRBD2	-	CASSLVGLAGADTQYF	TGTGCCAGCAGCTTAGTTGGGCTAGCGGGGGCAGATACGCAGTATTTT
TRBV11-2	TRBJ2-3	TRBD2	-	CASSISSGGAVLTDTQYF	TGTGCCAGCAGCATATCTAGCGGGGGGGCAGTTTTAACAGATACGCAGTATTTT
TRBV11-2	TRBJ1-3	-	-	CASSSFRGNGNTIYF	TGTGCCAGCAGCTCCTTCAGAGGGAATGGAAACACCATATATTTT
TRBV5-1	TRBJ2-2	-	few	CASKGEPGELFF	TGCGCCAGCAAGGGGGAACCCGGGGAGCTGTTTTTT
TRBV2	TRBJ2-1	TRBD2	-	CASSEVGSGSDNEQFF	TGTGCCAGCAGTGAAGTTGGTAGCGGGAGTGACAATGAGCAGTTCTTC
TRBV19	TRBJ1-2	-	-	CASLGRGRILDYGYTF	TGTGCCAGTCTCGGGCGGGGACGGATTTTAGACTATGGCTACACCTTC
TRBV19	TRBJ2-4	TRBD1	-	CASSPGPGQGAAKNIQYF	TGTGCCAGTAGTCCCGGCCCTGGACAGGGGGCAGCCAAAAACATTCAGTACTTC
TRBV6-1	TRBJ2-7	TRBD1	once	CASSPLRQGYEQYF	TGTGCCAGCAGTCCCCTGAGACAGGGGTACGAGCAGTACTTC
TRBV7-6	TRBJ2-3	-	-	CASSPQGIAQYF	TGTGCCAGCAGCCCGCAGGGTATAGCGCAGTATTTT
TRBV13	TRBJ1-1	TRBD1	once	CASSPQGLNTEAFF	TGTGCCAGCAGCCCACAGGGGCTGAACACTGAAGCTTTCTTT
TRBV19	TRBJ2-1	-	-	CASRAGSYNEQFF	TGTGCCAGTAGGGCGGGCTCCTACAATGAGCAGTTCTTC
TRBV11-2	TRBJ2-3	TRBD2	-	CASSVTSGRALTTDTQYF	TGTGCCAGCAGCGTAACTAGCGGGAGAGCCTTAACCACAGATACGCAGTATTTT
TRBV12-5	TRBJ1-2	-	-	CASGPDSALYGYTF	TGTGCTAGTGGTCCCGACAGTGCACTCTATGGCTACACCTTC
TRBV27	TRBJ1-1	-	-	CASSPQPRSTEAFF	TGTGCCAGCAGCCCCCAACCGCGGAGCACTGAAGCTTTCTTT